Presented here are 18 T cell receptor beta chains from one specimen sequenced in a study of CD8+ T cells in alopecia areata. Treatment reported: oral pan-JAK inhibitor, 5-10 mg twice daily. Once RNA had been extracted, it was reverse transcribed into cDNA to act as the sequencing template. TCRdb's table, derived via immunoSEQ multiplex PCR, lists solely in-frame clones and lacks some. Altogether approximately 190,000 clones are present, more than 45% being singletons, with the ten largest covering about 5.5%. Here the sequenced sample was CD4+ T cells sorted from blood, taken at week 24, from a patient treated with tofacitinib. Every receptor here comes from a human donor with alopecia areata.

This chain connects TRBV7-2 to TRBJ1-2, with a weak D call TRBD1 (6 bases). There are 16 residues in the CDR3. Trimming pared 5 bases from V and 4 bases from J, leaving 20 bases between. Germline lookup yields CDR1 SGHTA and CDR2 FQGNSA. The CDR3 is CASSRRSGAQGYGYTF. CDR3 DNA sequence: TGTGCCAGCAGCCGTCGGTCGGGGGCTCAAGGCTATGGCTACACCTTC.

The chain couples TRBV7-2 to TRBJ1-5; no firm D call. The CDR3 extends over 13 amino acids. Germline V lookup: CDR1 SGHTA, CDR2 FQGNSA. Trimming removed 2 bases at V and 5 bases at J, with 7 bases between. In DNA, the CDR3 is TGTGCCAGCAGCTTAAGGATGGATCAGCCCCAGCATTTT. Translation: CASSLRMDQPQHF.

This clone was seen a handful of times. CDR3 in DNA: TGTGCCAGCCGGCCCCAGGGGCCCATGGAGACCCAGTACTTC. This sequence encodes CASRPQGPMETQYF. This sequence joins TRBV28 and TRBJ2-5; a possible D gene is TRBD1 (6 bases). This CDR3 is 14 amino acids long. CDR1 and CDR2 (germline): MDHEN, SYDVKM. V was shortened by 8 bases and J by 5 bases, with 18 bases between the two germline ends.

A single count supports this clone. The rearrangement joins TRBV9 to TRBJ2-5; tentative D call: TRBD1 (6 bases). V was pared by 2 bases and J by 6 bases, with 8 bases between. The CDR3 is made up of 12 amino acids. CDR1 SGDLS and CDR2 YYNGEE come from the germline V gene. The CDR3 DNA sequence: TGTGCCAGCAGCGTTACAGGGAAGACCCAGTACTTC. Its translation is CASSVTGKTQYF.

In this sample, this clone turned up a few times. The CDR3 coding sequence is TGCAGCGTTGGCCCTCCCGGGACCCATGGCTACACCTTC. Its protein product is CSVGPPGTHGYTF. The rearrangement uses TRBV29-1 and TRBJ1-2, with a tentative D call TRBD1 (5 bases). Deletions cut 4 bases from V and 6 bases from J, with 15 bases between. This CDR3 is built from 13 residues. Germline V gene sequence: CDR1 SQVTM, CDR2 ANQGSEA.

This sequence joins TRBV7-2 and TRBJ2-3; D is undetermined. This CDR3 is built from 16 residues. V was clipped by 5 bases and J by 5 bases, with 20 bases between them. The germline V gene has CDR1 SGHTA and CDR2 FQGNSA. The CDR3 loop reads CASSLNLGMERDTQYF. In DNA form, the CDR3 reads TGTGCCAGCAGCCTAAATCTTGGTATGGAGCGAGATACGCAGTATTTT.

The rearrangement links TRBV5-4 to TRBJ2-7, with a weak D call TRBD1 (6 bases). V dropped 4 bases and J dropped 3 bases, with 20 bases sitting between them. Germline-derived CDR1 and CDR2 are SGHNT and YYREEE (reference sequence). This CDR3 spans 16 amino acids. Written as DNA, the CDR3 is TGTGCCAGCAGCCCCCCCGCGAGACAGGATGGCTACGAGCAGTACTTC. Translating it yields CASSPPARQDGYEQYF.

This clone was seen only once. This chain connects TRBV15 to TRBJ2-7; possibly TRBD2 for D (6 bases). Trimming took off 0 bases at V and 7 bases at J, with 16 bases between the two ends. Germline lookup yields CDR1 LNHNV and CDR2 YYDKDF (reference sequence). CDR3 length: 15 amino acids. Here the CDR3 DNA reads TGTGCCACCAGCAGAGATAGAGGGTTTCGGGGGGAGCAGTACTTC. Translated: CATSRDRGFRGEQYF.

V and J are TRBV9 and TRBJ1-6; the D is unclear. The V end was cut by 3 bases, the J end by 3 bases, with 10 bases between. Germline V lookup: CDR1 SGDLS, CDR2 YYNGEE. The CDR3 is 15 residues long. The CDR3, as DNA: TGTGCCAGCAGCGAGGGAGGTGGCTATAATTCACCCCTCCACTTT. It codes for CASSEGGGYNSPLHF.

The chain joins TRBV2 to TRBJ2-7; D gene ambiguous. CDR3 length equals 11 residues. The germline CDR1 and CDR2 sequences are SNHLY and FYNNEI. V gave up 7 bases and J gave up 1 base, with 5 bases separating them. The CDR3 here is CASTRSYEQYF. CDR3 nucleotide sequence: TGTGCCAGCACGCGTTCCTACGAGCAGTACTTC.

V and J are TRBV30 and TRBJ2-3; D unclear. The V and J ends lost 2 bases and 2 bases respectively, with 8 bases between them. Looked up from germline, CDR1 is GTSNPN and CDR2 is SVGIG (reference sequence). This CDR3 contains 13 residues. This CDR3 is CAWSQDITDTQYF. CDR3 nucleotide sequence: TGTGCCTGGAGTCAAGACATCACAGATACGCAGTATTTT.

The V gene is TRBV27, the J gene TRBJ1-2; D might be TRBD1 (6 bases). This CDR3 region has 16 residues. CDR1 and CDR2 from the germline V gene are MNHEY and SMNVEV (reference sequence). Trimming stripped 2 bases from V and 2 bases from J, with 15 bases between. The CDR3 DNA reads TGTGCCAGCAGTTTACTAGGGGACACCGAGAACTATGGCTACACCTTC. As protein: CASSLLGDTENYGYTF.

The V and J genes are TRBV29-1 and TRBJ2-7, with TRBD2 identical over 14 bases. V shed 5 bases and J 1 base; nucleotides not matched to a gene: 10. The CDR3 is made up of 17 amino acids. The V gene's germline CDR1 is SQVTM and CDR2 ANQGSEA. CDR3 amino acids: CSVLGLAGGAGSYEQYF. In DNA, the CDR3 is TGCAGCGTTCTCGGACTAGCGGGAGGCGCCGGGTCCTACGAGCAGTACTTC.

CDR3 loop: CAWSRGGDTEAFF. CDR3 coding DNA: TGTGCCTGGAGCAGGGGAGGTGACACTGAAGCTTTCTTT. The V call is TRBV30, the J call TRBJ1-1; TRBD1 is a possible D gene (6 bases). CDR1 is GTSNPN, CDR2 SVGIG, per germline (reference sequence). The CDR3 length is 13 residues. V gave up 3 bases and J gave up 3 bases, with 11 bases separating them.

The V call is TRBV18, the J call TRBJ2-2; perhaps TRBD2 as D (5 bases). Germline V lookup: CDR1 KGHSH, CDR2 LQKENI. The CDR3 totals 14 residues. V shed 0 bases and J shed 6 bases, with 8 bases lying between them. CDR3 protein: CASSPPPGSGELFF. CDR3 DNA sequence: TGTGCCAGCTCACCACCGCCGGGGTCCGGGGAGCTGTTTTTT.

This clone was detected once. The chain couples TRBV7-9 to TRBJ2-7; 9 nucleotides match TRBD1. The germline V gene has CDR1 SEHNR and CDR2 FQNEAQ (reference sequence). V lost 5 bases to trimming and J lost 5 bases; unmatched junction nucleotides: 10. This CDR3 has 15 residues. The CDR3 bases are TGTGCCAGCAGCCCCCGGTCGGGACAGGGTGACGAGCAGTACTTC. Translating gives CASSPRSGQGDEQYF.

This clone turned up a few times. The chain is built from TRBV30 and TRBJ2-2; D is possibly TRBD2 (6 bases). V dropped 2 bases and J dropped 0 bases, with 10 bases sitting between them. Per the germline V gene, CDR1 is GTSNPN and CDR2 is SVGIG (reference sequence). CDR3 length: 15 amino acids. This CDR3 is CAWSLGEANTGELFF. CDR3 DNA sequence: TGTGCCTGGAGTTTAGGGGAGGCGAACACCGGGGAGCTGTTTTTT. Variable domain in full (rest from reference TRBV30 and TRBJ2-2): SQTIHQWPATLVQPVGSPLSLECTVEGTSNPNLYWYRQAAGRGLQLLFYSVGIGQISSEVPQNLSASRPQDRQFILSSKKLLLSDSGFYLCAWSLGEANTGELFFGEGSRLTVL.

The CDR3 region has the DNA TGTGCCAGCAGTGATGCAGGAGGATTCGGCTACACCTTC. This gives the protein CASSDAGGFGYTF. J is TRBJ1-2 and V is TRBV6-4; unclear D gene. The V end was cut by 3 bases, the J end by 8 bases, with 13 bases between. Germline V lookup: CDR1 MRHNA, CDR2 SNTAGT. CDR3 size: 13 residues.